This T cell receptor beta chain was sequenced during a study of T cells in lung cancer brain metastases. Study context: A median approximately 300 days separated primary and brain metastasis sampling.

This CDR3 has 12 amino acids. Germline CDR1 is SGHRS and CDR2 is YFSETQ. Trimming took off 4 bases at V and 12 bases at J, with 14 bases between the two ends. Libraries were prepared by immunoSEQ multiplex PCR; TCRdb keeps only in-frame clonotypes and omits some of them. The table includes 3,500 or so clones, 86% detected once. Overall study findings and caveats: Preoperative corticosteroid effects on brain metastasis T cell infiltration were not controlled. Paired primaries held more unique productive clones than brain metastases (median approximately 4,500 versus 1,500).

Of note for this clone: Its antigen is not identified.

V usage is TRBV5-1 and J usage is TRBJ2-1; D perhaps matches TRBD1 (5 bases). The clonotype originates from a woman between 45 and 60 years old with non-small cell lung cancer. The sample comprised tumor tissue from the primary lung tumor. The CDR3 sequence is CASSLGHHGQFF. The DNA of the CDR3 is TGCGCCAGCAGCCTGGGGCATCATGGGCAGTTCTTC.